This is a list of T cell receptor beta chains from one sample in a study of cytomegalovirus exposure and HLA in healthy donors. Assay used: immunoSEQ multiplex PCR; TCRdb lists only in-frame clones, some missing. The table lists 150,000 to 200,000 clones, approximately 78% of them singletons, with around 1.2% in the top ten. The sample consisted of PBMCs. The receptors shown here come from a woman under 40 in good health and CMV-seronegative. The CDR3 runs from the conserved cysteine through the conserved F or W. Fields, in order: D gene, J gene, V gene, CDR3 protein. The D gene is left open where the match is weak.

D gene: TRBD1; J gene: TRBJ2-2; V gene: TRBV19; CDR3 protein: CASTLEPGGLTGELFF
D gene: -; J gene: TRBJ1-1; V gene: TRBV29-1; CDR3 protein: CSTGRNTEAFF
D gene: TRBD1; J gene: TRBJ2-1; V gene: TRBV6-4; CDR3 protein: CASSAQGAINEQFF
D gene: -; J gene: TRBJ2-3; V gene: TRBV10-3; CDR3 protein: CAISEWAASYTDTQYF
D gene: TRBD1; J gene: TRBJ2-1; V gene: TRBV4-2; CDR3 protein: CASSQDGQGRNEQFF
D gene: -; J gene: TRBJ2-7; V gene: TRBV7-9; CDR3 protein: CASSFGQPAYEQYF
D gene: -; J gene: TRBJ2-7; V gene: TRBV10-3; CDR3 protein: CAISESLAAYEQYF
D gene: -; J gene: TRBJ1-2; V gene: TRBV6-5; CDR3 protein: CASSYTQGYGYTF
D gene: TRBD1; J gene: TRBJ2-3; V gene: TRBV5-1; CDR3 protein: CASRSARDRVADTQYF
D gene: -; J gene: TRBJ1-2; V gene: TRBV5-1; CDR3 protein: CASSYGTTNYGYTF
D gene: TRBD1; J gene: TRBJ2-3; V gene: TRBV10-1; CDR3 protein: CASRAGTGRDTQYF
D gene: TRBD1; J gene: TRBJ1-5; V gene: TRBV19; CDR3 protein: CASSIGGNSGGQPQHF
D gene: TRBD2; J gene: TRBJ2-7; V gene: TRBV4-1; CDR3 protein: CASSQAAGVDYEQYF
D gene: TRBD1; J gene: TRBJ1-2; V gene: TRBV5-1; CDR3 protein: CASSLAGTGGYTF
D gene: TRBD1; J gene: TRBJ1-2; V gene: TRBV19; CDR3 protein: CASSINRGLYGYTF
D gene: -; J gene: TRBJ2-7; V gene: TRBV10-3; CDR3 protein: CATAFQGRYEQYF
D gene: TRBD1; J gene: TRBJ2-7; V gene: TRBV27; CDR3 protein: CASSARPGQGGYEQYF
D gene: TRBD1; J gene: TRBJ1-6; V gene: TRBV18; CDR3 protein: CASSDNTGGYNSPLHF
D gene: -; J gene: TRBJ2-3; V gene: TRBV5-4; CDR3 protein: CASSLVASSDTQYF
D gene: -; J gene: TRBJ2-2; V gene: TRBV9; CDR3 protein: CASSVAPLRNSGTGELFF
D gene: -; J gene: TRBJ1-2; V gene: TRBV6-5; CDR3 protein: CASRPYRAGGYTF
D gene: -; J gene: TRBJ1-5; V gene: TRBV6-1; CDR3 protein: CASVGQTLTQPQHF
D gene: -; J gene: TRBJ1-5; V gene: TRBV2; CDR3 protein: CASSELGGDQPQHF
D gene: TRBD1; J gene: TRBJ1-5; V gene: TRBV27; CDR3 protein: CASSLSGQVQGPQHF
D gene: TRBD1; J gene: TRBJ2-5; V gene: TRBV18; CDR3 protein: CASSPSGQGETQYF
D gene: TRBD1; J gene: TRBJ2-7; V gene: TRBV6-1; CDR3 protein: CASRANPTGWDEQYF
D gene: TRBD1; J gene: TRBJ2-5; V gene: TRBV9; CDR3 protein: CASSVDRGGETQYF
D gene: -; J gene: TRBJ2-2; V gene: TRBV7-2; CDR3 protein: CASSFVREGELFF
D gene: -; J gene: TRBJ1-2; V gene: TRBV4-1; CDR3 protein: CASSQVSVNYGYTF
D gene: TRBD1; J gene: TRBJ2-5; V gene: TRBV27; CDR3 protein: CASSPYRDRVSETQYF
D gene: TRBD1; J gene: TRBJ1-2; V gene: TRBV2; CDR3 protein: CASSGGQTIYGYTF
D gene: -; J gene: TRBJ1-2; V gene: TRBV6-6; CDR3 protein: CASSYSGAGYTF
D gene: TRBD1; J gene: TRBJ2-5; V gene: TRBV27; CDR3 protein: CASSRGQGADETQYF
D gene: -; J gene: TRBJ2-1; V gene: TRBV13; CDR3 protein: CASSWGGKMRMEQFF
D gene: -; J gene: TRBJ1-4; V gene: TRBV2; CDR3 protein: CASRLETANEKLFF
D gene: -; J gene: TRBJ1-1; V gene: TRBV2; CDR3 protein: CASDQQMNTEAFF
D gene: -; J gene: TRBJ1-1; V gene: TRBV6-1; CDR3 protein: CATVLGANTEAFF
D gene: -; J gene: TRBJ1-4; V gene: TRBV18; CDR3 protein: CASSLAGAANEKLFF
D gene: -; J gene: TRBJ1-5; V gene: TRBV6-5; CDR3 protein: CASSYRRGGNQPQHF
D gene: TRBD1; J gene: TRBJ2-7; V gene: TRBV27; CDR3 protein: CASSFQGQPYEQYF
D gene: TRBD1; J gene: TRBJ2-4; V gene: TRBV19; CDR3 protein: CASSVDRGQRTQYF
D gene: -; J gene: TRBJ1-2; V gene: TRBV5-1; CDR3 protein: CASSSLREYGYTF
D gene: TRBD1; J gene: TRBJ2-7; V gene: TRBV7-9; CDR3 protein: CASSRDRGYEQYF
D gene: -; J gene: TRBJ1-2; V gene: TRBV19; CDR3 protein: CASSSGMGSNYGYTF
D gene: TRBD2; J gene: -; V gene: TRBV27; CDR3 protein: CASSTLAGGRYEQYF
D gene: -; J gene: TRBJ2-7; V gene: TRBV5-1; CDR3 protein: CASSLSPGSYEQYF
D gene: TRBD2; J gene: TRBJ2-2; V gene: TRBV4-2; CDR3 protein: CASSQGGDSGGSTGELFF
D gene: TRBD2; J gene: TRBJ2-2; V gene: TRBV6-6; CDR3 protein: CASSRTSGGTGELFF
D gene: TRBD2; J gene: TRBJ2-1; V gene: TRBV2; CDR3 protein: CASSVYSGSFDEQFF
D gene: -; J gene: TRBJ2-7; V gene: TRBV7-9; CDR3 protein: CASSLVSRRASYEQYF
D gene: TRBD1; J gene: TRBJ1-1; V gene: TRBV6-5; CDR3 protein: CASSYLLGTAYTEAFF
D gene: -; J gene: TRBJ2-1; V gene: TRBV6-5; CDR3 protein: CASSSLRGRYNEQFF